Presented here are 8 T cell receptor beta chains from one specimen sequenced in a study of Ad26.COV2.S vaccination and SARS-CoV-2 variants. Treatment specified: about 20 received Ad26.COV2.S at low or high dose, single or two shots; several received placebo; per-sample allocation not given. Sampling happened 63 days after the first vaccine or placebo injection. The repertoire was sequenced with immunoSEQ multiplex PCR; TCRdb's copy has only in-frame clones and lacks some. The table has 350,000 to 450,000 clones, around 93% seen once. This sample comprised peripheral blood, obtained in a trial of Ad26.COV2.S vaccine versus placebo. All receptors derive from a person between 18 and 59 years old who received the Ad26.COV2.S COVID-19 vaccine or a placebo.

The chain is built from TRBV2 and TRBJ1-5; tentatively, D is TRBD1 (5 bases). V shed 1 base and J shed 3 bases, with 10 bases lying between them. This CDR3 spans 15 amino acids. Germline V gene data show CDR1 as SNHLY and CDR2 as FYNNEI. CDR3 sequence reads: CASSEGGTTNQPQHF. The CDR3 coding sequence is TGTGCCAGCAGTGAAGGGGGCACAACCAATCAGCCCCAGCATTTT. The variable domain in full, with the rest retrieved from reference TRBV2 and TRBJ1-5, is EPEVTQTPSHQVTQMGQEVILRCVPISNHLYFYWYRQILGQKVEFLVSFYNNEISEKSEIFDDQFSVERPDGSNFTLKIRSTKLEDSAMYFCASSEGGTTNQPQHFGDGTRLSIL.

This sequence joins TRBV19 and TRBJ2-3; 12 bases match TRBD2. This CDR3 region has 17 residues. Losses at the gene ends were 4 bases for V and 6 bases for J; bases not matched to a gene: 11. CDR1 is LNHDA, CDR2 SQIVND, per germline (reference sequence). CDR3 sequence reads: CASSTRTSGVLTDTQYF. In nucleotides, the CDR3 is TGTGCCAGTAGTACCCGGACTAGCGGGGTCCTTACGGATACGCAGTATTTT. Filled out from reference TRBV19 and TRBJ2-3, the complete variable domain reads DGGITQSPKYLFRKEGQNVTLSCEQNLNHDAMYWYRQDPGQGLRLIYYSQIVNDFQKGDIAEGYSVSREKKESFPLTVTSAQKNPTAFYLCASSTRTSGVLTDTQYFGPGTRLTVL.

This clone was found once. The J gene is TRBJ1-6, the V gene TRBV19; perhaps TRBD1 as D (6 bases). Trimming shortened V by 8 bases and J by 8 bases, and 13 bases separated the two germline ends. The CDR3 extends over 13 amino acids. Germline CDR1 and CDR2: LNHDA and SQIVND (reference sequence). The CDR3 sequence is CASDGGGYSPLHF. For the CDR3, the DNA is TGTGCCAGTGATGGAGGGGGTTATTCACCCCTCCACTTT.

The chain recombines TRBV7-2 with TRBJ2-7; 8 positions match TRBD1. The CDR3 is 14 residues long. Germline V gene data show CDR1 as SGHTA and CDR2 as FQGNSA. J lost 5 bases, V lost 3 bases, and 6 bases had no gene match. CDR3: CASSLWDRPHEQYF. The CDR3 nucleotides are TGTGCCAGCAGCTTGTGGGACAGGCCCCACGAGCAGTACTTC.

V is TRBV7-8 and J is TRBJ2-4; D call uncertain. The germline V and J ends were trimmed by 0 bases and 0 bases, with 9 bases remaining between them. Germline-derived CDR1 and CDR2 are SGHVS and FQNEAQ. This CDR3 comprises 16 residues. CDR3: CASSLARTQAKNIQYF. CDR3 nucleotides: TGTGCCAGCAGCTTAGCCAGGACCCAAGCCAAAAACATTCAGTACTTC.

V and J are TRBV4-1 and TRBJ1-6; D is unclear. Germline V gene data show CDR1 as MGHRA and CDR2 as YSYEKL. Trimming removed 3 bases at V and 5 bases at J, with 14 bases between. The CDR3 totals 16 residues. The CDR3 DNA follows: TGCGCCAGCAGCCACTTTAATGTTGACGATAATTCACCCCTCCACTTT. This sequence encodes CASSHFNVDDNSPLHF.

The CDR3 DNA reads as TGTGCCACGCTGGCAGGGGGTTACTATGGCTACACCTTC. Translating it yields CATLAGGYYGYTF. V and J are TRBV12-3 or TRBV12-4 and TRBJ1-2, with TRBD1 identical over 7 bases. The junction had 8 bases not matched to a gene; V was cut back by 10 bases and J by 3 bases. This CDR3 region has 13 residues.

The J gene is TRBJ1-2, the V gene TRBV5-4; possible D gene TRBD1, 6 bases. CDR1 is SGHNT, CDR2 YYREEE, per germline (reference sequence). Trimming shortened V by 4 bases and J by 3 bases, and 13 bases separated the two germline ends. The CDR3 runs 14 residues. The CDR3 DNA follows: TGTGCCAGCAGCGCTAATACAGGGTACTATGGCTACACCTTC. Translation gives CASSANTGYYGYTF.